This T cell receptor beta chain was retrieved from a study of a mutant IDH1 vaccine in newly diagnosed glioma. Overall study: The initiation of vaccination occurred 4-6 weeks after radiotherapy alone, or with temozolomide cycles.

As for time point: week 35, safety follow-up. Topical imiquimod was applied with each vaccine dose, which held 300 ug of mutant IDH1 20-mer peptide. This table comes from immunoSEQ multiplex PCR, and its TCRdb copy is limited to in-frame clones, with some not included. The sample consists of about 68,000 clones, 84% of them appearing once. In the case of this clone: Its antigen is still unknown.

Study-wide results and caveats: Pseudoprogression looked unconnected to shifts in top peripheral T cell clonotypes. Immune responses induced by vaccination arose in about 93% of the patients.

This CDR3 has 15 amino acids. Per the germline V gene, CDR1 is MDHEN and CDR2 is SYDVKM. J was trimmed by 3 bases and V by 7 bases; bases with no gene match: 10. The source of this sequence is a man younger than 30 with glioma. V gene TRBV28 combines with J gene TRBJ2-7; TRBD1 aligns across 9 bases. The source material was PBMCs, sampled from a glioma patient whose treatment included an IDH1 peptide vaccine. The CDR3 reads CASTPGGQGDYEQYF. CDR3 nucleotides: TGTGCCAGCACTCCCGGGGGACAGGGAGACTACGAGCAGTACTTC.